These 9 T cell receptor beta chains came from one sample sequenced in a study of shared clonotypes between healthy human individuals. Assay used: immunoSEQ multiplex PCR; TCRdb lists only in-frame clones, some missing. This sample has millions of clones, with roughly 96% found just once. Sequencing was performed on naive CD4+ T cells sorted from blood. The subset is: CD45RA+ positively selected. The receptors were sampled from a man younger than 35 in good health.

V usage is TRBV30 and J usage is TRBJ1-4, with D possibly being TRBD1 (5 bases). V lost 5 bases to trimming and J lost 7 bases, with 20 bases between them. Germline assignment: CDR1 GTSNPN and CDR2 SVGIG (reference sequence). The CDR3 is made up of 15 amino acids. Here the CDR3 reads CAWGQGAGRGEKLFF. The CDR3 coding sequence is TGTGCCTGGGGGCAGGGTGCGGGAAGAGGTGAAAAACTGTTTTTT. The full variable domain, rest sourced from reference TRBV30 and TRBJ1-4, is SQTIHQWPATLVQPVGSPLSLECTVEGTSNPNLYWYRQAAGRGLQLLFYSVGIGQISSEVPQNLSASRPQDRQFILSSKKLLLSDSGFYLCAWGQGAGRGEKLFFGSGTQLSVL.

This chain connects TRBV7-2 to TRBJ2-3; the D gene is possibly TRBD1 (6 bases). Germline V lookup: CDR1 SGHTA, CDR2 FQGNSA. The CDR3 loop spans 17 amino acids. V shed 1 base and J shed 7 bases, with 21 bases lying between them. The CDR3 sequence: CASSLVVSAGAANTQYF. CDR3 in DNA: TGTGCCAGCAGCTTAGTGGTATCGGCAGGGGCAGCTAATACGCAGTATTTT.

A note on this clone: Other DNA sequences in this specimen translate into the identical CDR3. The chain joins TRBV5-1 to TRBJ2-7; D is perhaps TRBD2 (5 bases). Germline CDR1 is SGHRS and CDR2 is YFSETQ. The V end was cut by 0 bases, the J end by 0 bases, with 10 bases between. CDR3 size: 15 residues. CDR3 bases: TGCGCCAGCAGCTTGGTGAGCGGTAGCTCCTACGAGCAGTACTTC. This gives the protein CASSLVSGSSYEQYF.

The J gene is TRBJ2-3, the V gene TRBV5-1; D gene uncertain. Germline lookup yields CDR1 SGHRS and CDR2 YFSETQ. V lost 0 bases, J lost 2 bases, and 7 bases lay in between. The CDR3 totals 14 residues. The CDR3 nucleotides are TGCGCCAGCAGCTTGGAGCCAGTCACAGATACGCAGTATTTT. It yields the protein CASSLEPVTDTQYF.

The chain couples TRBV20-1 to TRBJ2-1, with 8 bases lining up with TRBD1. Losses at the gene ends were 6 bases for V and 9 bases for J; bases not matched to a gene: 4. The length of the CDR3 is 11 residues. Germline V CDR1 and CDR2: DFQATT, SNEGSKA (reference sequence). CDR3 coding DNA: TGCAGTGCCAACAGGGGGTTTGAGCAGTTCTTC. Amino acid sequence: CSANRGFEQFF.

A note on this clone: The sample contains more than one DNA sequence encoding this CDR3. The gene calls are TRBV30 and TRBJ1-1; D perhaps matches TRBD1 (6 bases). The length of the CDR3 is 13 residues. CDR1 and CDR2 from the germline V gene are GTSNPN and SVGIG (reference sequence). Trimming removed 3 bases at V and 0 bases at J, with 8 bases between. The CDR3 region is CAWRTGLNTEAFF. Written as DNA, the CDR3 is TGTGCCTGGAGGACAGGCTTGAACACTGAAGCTTTCTTT.

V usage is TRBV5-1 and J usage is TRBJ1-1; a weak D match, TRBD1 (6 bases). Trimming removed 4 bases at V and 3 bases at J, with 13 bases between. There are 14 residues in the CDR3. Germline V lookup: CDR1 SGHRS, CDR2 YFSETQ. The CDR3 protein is CASSPDNRDTEAFF. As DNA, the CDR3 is TGCGCCAGCAGCCCCGACAACAGGGACACTGAAGCTTTCTTT.

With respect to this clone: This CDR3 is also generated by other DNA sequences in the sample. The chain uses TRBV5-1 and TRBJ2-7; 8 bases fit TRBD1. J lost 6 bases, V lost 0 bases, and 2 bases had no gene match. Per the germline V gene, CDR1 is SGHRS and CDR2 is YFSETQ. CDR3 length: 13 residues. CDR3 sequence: CASSLADRGEQYF. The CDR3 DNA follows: TGCGCCAGCAGCTTGGCAGACAGGGGCGAGCAGTACTTC.

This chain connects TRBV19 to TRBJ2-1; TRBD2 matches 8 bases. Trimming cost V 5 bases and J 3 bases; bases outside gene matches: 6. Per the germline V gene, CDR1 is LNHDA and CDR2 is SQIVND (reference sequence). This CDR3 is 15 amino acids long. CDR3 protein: CASSYGSGNYNEQFF. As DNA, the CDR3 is TGTGCCAGTAGTTATGGTAGCGGGAACTACAATGAGCAGTTCTTC. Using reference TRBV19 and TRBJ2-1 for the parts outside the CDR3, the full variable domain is DGGITQSPKYLFRKEGQNVTLSCEQNLNHDAMYWYRQDPGQGLRLIYYSQIVNDFQKGDIAEGYSVSREKKESFPLTVTSAQKNPTAFYLCASSYGSGNYNEQFFGPGTRLTVL.